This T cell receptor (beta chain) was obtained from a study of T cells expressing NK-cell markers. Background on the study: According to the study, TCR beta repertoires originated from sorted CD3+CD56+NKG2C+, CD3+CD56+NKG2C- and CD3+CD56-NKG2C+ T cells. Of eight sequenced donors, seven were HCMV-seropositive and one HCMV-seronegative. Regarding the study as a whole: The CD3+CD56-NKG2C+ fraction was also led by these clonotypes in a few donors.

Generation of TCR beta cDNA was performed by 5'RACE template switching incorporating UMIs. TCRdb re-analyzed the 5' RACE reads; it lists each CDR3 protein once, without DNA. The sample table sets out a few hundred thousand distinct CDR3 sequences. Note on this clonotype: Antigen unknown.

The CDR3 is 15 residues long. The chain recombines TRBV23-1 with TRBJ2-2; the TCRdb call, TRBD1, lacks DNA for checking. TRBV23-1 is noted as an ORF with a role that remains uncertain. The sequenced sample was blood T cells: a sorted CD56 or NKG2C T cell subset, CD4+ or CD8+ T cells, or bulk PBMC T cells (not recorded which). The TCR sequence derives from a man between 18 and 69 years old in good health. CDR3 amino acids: CASIHGQGNTGELFF.